The rows below give T cell receptor beta chains drawn from one sample of a study of shared clonotypes between healthy human individuals. Measured with immunoSEQ multiplex PCR; TCRdb has only the in-frame clones, and not every one. The table records more than 2 million clones, around 95% of them present only once. The sequencing sample was made of naive CD4+ T cells sorted from blood. Receptors were obtained from a man between 18 and 35 years old in good health. The conserved cysteine and the conserved F or W are not part of the CDR3 here. Fields, in order: J gene, D gene, CDR3 length, V gene, CDR3 protein. The D gene is left open where the match is weak.

>TRBJ1-5|.|13|TRBV28
ASSSRRFGNQPQH
>TRBJ1-6|TRBD1|12|TRBV2
ASSPGGPNSPLH
>TRBJ2-7|.|15|TRBV7-6
ASSLNKGGGSLYEQY
>TRBJ2-2|.|11|TRBV7-3
ASSGALDGELF
>TRBJ2-3|.|11|TRBV5-1
ASSPGETDTQY
>TRBJ2-7|TRBD1|14|TRBV27
ASSLSGTVISYEQY
>TRBJ2-7|.|12|TRBV11-2
ASSSNTGSYEQY
>TRBJ2-7|.|11|TRBV18
ASSLPGSYEQY
>TRBJ1-2|TRBD1|14|TRBV19
ASSRVPGQGAYGYT
>TRBJ2-2|TRBD2|14|TRBV5-1
ASSSTSGANTGELF
>TRBJ1-2|.|12|TRBV14
ASSFGQRAYGYT
>TRBJ1-5|.|12|TRBV5-1
ASSLFQGGQPQH
>TRBJ2-7|.|10|TRBV6-1
ASSLVGDEQY
>TRBJ1-6|.|11|TRBV5-1
ASSLDIGSPLH
>TRBJ1-1|.|12|TRBV5-1
ASSFGDTNTEAF
>TRBJ1-4|.|11|TRBV18
ASSRGRWEKLF
>TRBJ2-7|TRBD1|10|TRBV25-1
ASSENRGEQY
>TRBJ1-5|.|18|TRBV6-1
ASSEALFRQRGEVGPPQH
>TRBJ2-7|TRBD1|13|TRBV7-9
ASSPQTGIAYEQY
>TRBJ2-1|.|12|TRBV2
ASSERQAYNEQF
>TRBJ1-6|.|12|TRBV6-4
ASSVGIVNSPLH
>TRBJ2-3|TRBD1|13|TRBV5-6
ASSLGDRITDTQY
>TRBJ2-5|TRBD1|12|TRBV7-2
ASSLGTGYETQY
>TRBJ2-3|TRBD2|14|TRBV7-9
ASSPGLAGAVDTQY
>TRBJ1-5|.|14|TRBV2
ASSERGGTSNQPQH
>TRBJ2-3|.|14|TRBV10-2
ASSEEGGIRTDTQY
>TRBJ1-5|.|12|TRBV5-1
ASSSEGGNQPQH
>TRBJ1-5|.|13|TRBV15
ATSRAGVGNQPQH
>TRBJ1-5|.|12|TRBV6-1
ASTEGGPHQPQH
>TRBJ2-3|TRBD2|14|TRBV7-9
ASRLTSGKRSDTQY
>TRBJ1-2|.|10|TRBV5-1
ASRAGSSGYT
>TRBJ2-7|.|12|TRBV6-1
ASSQGEVEYEQY
>TRBJ2-7|TRBD1|9|TRBV30
AWRGQHEQY
>TRBJ1-6|.|13|TRBV30
AWSVQGGDNSPLH
>TRBJ1-1|TRBD1|13|TRBV19
ARHRTGLRNTEAF
>TRBJ2-7|TRBD1|11|TRBV4-1
ASSRQGPYEQY
>TRBJ1-1|TRBD1|12|TRBV6-5
ASSSTTGATEAF
>TRBJ2-3|.|12|TRBV5-4
ASSQVGQINTQY